A single sample gave rise to the 27 T cell receptor beta chains below, sequenced in a study of molecular identifiers for immune sequencing clone quantification. TCRdb passed the PCR reads through MiXCR, listing each CDR3 protein once. The data contain over 600,000 distinct CDR3 sequences, approximately 20% of them seen just once; the ten biggest clones take up 0.85%. The material sequenced was naive CD8+ T cells from blood, with Jurkat cell RNA spiked in. Subset defined: FACS-sorted CD8+CD4-CCR7+CD45RA+ naive T cells. The receptors were gathered from a human donor in good health. Some libraries in this study had Jurkat cell RNA spiked in.

On this clonotype itself: This may stem from a read error, because a much larger clone lies one nucleotide away. The V gene is TRBV2, the J gene TRBJ2-3, with D possibly being TRBD2 (6 bases). Germline loops: CDR1 SNHLY, CDR2 FYNNEI. The CDR3 covers 16 residues. V gave up 1 base and J gave up 4 bases, with 15 bases separating them. CDR3 residues: CASSEELAGLADTQYF. CDR3 bases: TGTGCCAGCAGTGAAGAACTAGCCGGCCTCGCAGATACGCAGTATTTT.

At least ten counts were recorded for this clonotype. The chain combines TRBV5-8 with TRBJ2-7; perhaps TRBD1 as D (6 bases). V was shortened by 4 bases and J by 2 bases, with 10 bases between the two germline ends. CDR3 size: 13 residues. Germline V CDR1 and CDR2: SGHTS, YDEGEE. CDR3 bases: TGTGCCAGCAGCCCTGACAGGCCCTACGAGCAGTACTTC. Translation: CASSPDRPYEQYF.

This clonotype was picked up a small number of times. V is TRBV7-9 and J is TRBJ2-3; no definite D call. This CDR3 contains 16 residues. V lost 0 bases to trimming and J lost 2 bases, with 12 bases between them. Germline assignment: CDR1 SEHNR and CDR2 FQNEAQ (reference sequence). CDR3: CASSLAMGRSTDTQYF. The CDR3 bases are TGTGCCAGCAGCTTAGCGATGGGCAGGTCCACAGATACGCAGTATTTT.

This clonotype occurred many times. The V gene is TRBV19, the J gene TRBJ1-1; TRBD1 is a possible D gene (6 bases). The length of the CDR3 is 15 residues. Between the trimmed V and J ends, which lost 8 bases and 1 base, there was a span of 17 bases. Germline V CDR1 and CDR2: LNHDA, SQIVND (reference sequence). CDR3 amino acids: CASATGTRGNTEAFF. The CDR3, as DNA: TGTGCCAGTGCGACAGGAACCCGCGGGAACACTGAAGCTTTCTTT.

The chain has TRBV3-1 and TRBJ1-1; D unresolved. This CDR3 has 14 residues. Germline V gene data show CDR1 as LGHDT and CDR2 as YNNKEL (reference sequence). Between the trimmed V and J ends, which lost 4 bases and 0 bases, there was a span of 9 bases. DNA for the CDR3: TGTGCCAGCAGCCGTGGCGGGATGAACACTGAAGCTTTCTTT. Protein sequence: CASSRGGMNTEAFF.

This clonotype was seen a handful of times. The chain uses TRBV20-1 and TRBJ1-2; a weak D match, TRBD1 (5 bases). CDR1 is DFQATT and CDR2 is SNEGSKA in the germline V gene (reference sequence). The ends were cut back, 1 base at V and 4 bases at J, with 25 bases in the middle. This CDR3 contains 18 residues. CDR3 loop: CSARVLVSLFQGGYGYTF. The CDR3 region has the DNA TGCAGTGCTAGAGTCCTAGTGTCTCTTTTTCAGGGCGGCTATGGCTACACCTTC.

This clonotype was picked up many times. The V and J genes are TRBV29-1 and TRBJ2-1; TRBD2 matches 7 bases. The V gene end was trimmed by 1 base and the J gene end by 4 bases; junction bases not matched to a gene: 7. Germline V lookup: CDR1 SQVTM, CDR2 ANQGSEA. The CDR3 runs to 15 residues. The CDR3 is CSVEGTGGKYNEQFF. DNA of the CDR3: TGCAGCGTTGAAGGGACGGGAGGAAAGTACAATGAGCAGTTCTTC.

This clonotype appeared many times. This chain joins TRBV4-3 and TRBJ2-3, with D hard to call. Germline V CDR1 and CDR2: LGHNA, YSLEER. This CDR3 spans 12 amino acids. Trimming took off 0 bases at V and 7 bases at J, with 5 bases between the two ends. The CDR3 is CASSQDLNTQYF. CDR3 sequence (DNA): TGCGCCAGCAGCCAAGATTTAAATACGCAGTATTTT.

The table lists this clonotype with many counts. The chain carries TRBV29-1 and TRBJ1-1, with D perhaps matching TRBD1 (5 bases). CDR1 is SQVTM, CDR2 ANQGSEA, per germline. The CDR3 has 12 amino acids. Trimming removed 6 bases from V and 3 bases from J, with 11 bases in between. This CDR3 reads CSVGTLYTEAFF. CDR3 nucleotide sequence: TGCAGCGTCGGGACCCTATACACTGAAGCTTTCTTT.

Comments on this clonotype: A read error may be the cause here, since a much bigger clone is one base away. The gene calls are TRBV5-6 and TRBJ2-1; 8 nucleotides align to TRBD2. The CDR3 has 16 amino acids. Germline values: CDR1 SGHDT, CDR2 YYEEEE. This chain's CDR3 is CASSPPGRGAYNEQLF. Here the CDR3 DNA reads TGTGCCAGCAGCCCACCAGGGCGGGGGGCCTACAATGAGCAGCTCTTC.

In the case of this clonotype: One end of the junction varies from germline; a read error may be responsible. The V gene is TRBV9, the J gene TRBJ2-2; 8 bases are shared with TRBD1. The V gene's germline CDR1 is SGDLS and CDR2 YYNGEE. CDR3 length: 16 amino acids. CDR3 in DNA: TGTGCCAGCAGCGGAGACAGGGGACAGAACACCGGGCAGCTGTTTTTT. It encodes CASSGDRGQNTGQLFF.

There are many counts of this clonotype. The rearrangement links TRBV29-1 to TRBJ2-7, with 12 bases that match TRBD2. The CDR3 totals 14 residues. Trimming at V came to 7 bases and at J to 5 bases, leaving 9 bases not matched to a gene. Per the germline V gene, CDR1 is SQVTM and CDR2 is ANQGSEA. This CDR3 is CSARLAGAAHEQYF. CDR3 DNA sequence: TGCAGCGCTAGACTAGCGGGGGCCGCCCACGAGCAGTACTTC.

This clonotype was picked up many times. The gene calls are TRBV5-5 and TRBJ1-1; D ambiguous. CDR1 is SGHKS and CDR2 is YYEKEE in the germline V gene (reference sequence). This CDR3 is built from 13 residues. V gave up 6 bases and J gave up 4 bases, with 13 bases separating them. CDR3 region: CASILGVGTEAFF. For the CDR3, the DNA is TGTGCCAGCATTCTCGGGGTTGGCACTGAAGCTTTCTTT.

This clonotype has at least ten counts. The chain couples TRBV7-9 to TRBJ2-3, with D uncertain. The V end was cut by 1 base, the J end by 2 bases, with 19 bases between. This CDR3 has 18 residues. Germline values: CDR1 SEHNR, CDR2 FQNEAQ (reference sequence). The CDR3 DNA reads as TGTGCCAGCAGCTTAGTTACGGCCAAAATCCTTAACACAGATACGCAGTATTTT. This translates into CASSLVTAKILNTDTQYF.

This clonotype has a count of ten or more. This chain uses TRBV5-1 with TRBJ2-5; D is unresolved. Trimming shortened V by 5 bases and J by 4 bases, and 9 bases separated the two germline ends. This CDR3 comprises 12 residues. Germline assignment: CDR1 SGHRS and CDR2 YFSETQ. The CDR3 loop reads CASRGLGETQYF. CDR3 DNA: TGCGCCAGCAGAGGTTTGGGAGAGACCCAGTACTTC.

Regarding this clonotype: A much more abundant neighbour one base away suggests this may be a read error. The CDR3, as DNA: TGTGCCAGCAGTGATTGGTTATCAGCTAATGAAAAACTGTTTTTT. Amino acids: CASSDWLSANEKLFF. The chain links TRBV2 to TRBJ1-4; D gene unclear. There are 15 residues in the CDR3. V gave up 3 bases and J gave up 3 bases, with 11 bases separating them. CDR1 and CDR2 (germline): SNHLY, FYNNEI.

This clonotype occurred many times. The chain is built from TRBV7-2 and TRBJ2-7; no definite D call. The V gene lost 1 base and the J gene lost 3 bases, with 10 bases spanning the gap. CDR3 length equals 14 residues. Germline V gene lookup returns CDR1 SGHTA and CDR2 FQGNSA. CDR3 DNA: TGTGCCAGCAGCTTAGTGCCGGGTTTCTACGAGCAGTACTTC. Its protein product is CASSLVPGFYEQYF.

In the case of this clonotype: In this CDR3 the conserved last residue, phenylalanine or tryptophan, is missing, so a read error is likely. The chain carries TRBV13 and TRBJ2-7, with TRBD2 identical over 7 bases. Trimming cost V 5 bases and J 1 base; bases outside gene matches: 5. Germline lookup yields CDR1 PRHDT and CDR2 FYEKMQ (reference sequence). This CDR3 spans 14 amino acids. The CDR3: CASSGPSGSYEQYL. The DNA for the CDR3 is TGTGCCAGCAGCGGGCCTAGCGGATCCTACGAGCAGTACCTC.

This clonotype was detected ten times or more. The chain has TRBV6-2 or TRBV6-3 and TRBJ2-1, with D possibly being TRBD2 (5 bases). Looked up from germline, CDR1 is MNHEY and CDR2 is SVGEGT. The CDR3 runs to 14 residues. Trimming pared 7 bases from V and 2 bases from J, leaving 12 bases between. Written as DNA, the CDR3 is TGTGCCAGCAAATTCGACGGGGCCTACAATGAGCAGTTCTTC. Its protein is CASKFDGAYNEQFF.

This clonotype was seen ten or more times. The J gene is TRBJ2-1, the V gene TRBV7-2; no clear D. CDR1 and CDR2 from the germline V gene are SGHTA and FQGNSA. CDR3 size: 12 residues. V lost 2 bases, J lost 9 bases, and 8 bases lay in between. The CDR3: CASSLQTGEQFF. The CDR3 bases are TGTGCCAGCAGCTTACAAACGGGTGAGCAGTTCTTC.

Concerning this clonotype: Possible read error: a much larger clone is one base away. The chain recombines TRBV2 with TRBJ2-1; D remains ambiguous. This CDR3 has 12 residues. Germline CDR1 is SNHLY and CDR2 is FYNNEI. The CDR3 nucleotides read TGTGCCAGCGGCCCCCACCCGAATGAGCAGTCCTTC. This gives the protein CASGPHPNEQSF.

This clonotype was counted ten times or more. The V and J genes are TRBV28 and TRBJ2-3; 10 bases line up with TRBD2. Germline V CDR1 and CDR2: MDHEN, SYDVKM. The J segment lost 2 bases and the V segment lost 6 bases, leaving 8 bases of the junction unmatched. The CDR3 has 16 residues. The CDR3 region has the DNA TGTGCCAGCAGGGGAACTAGCGGGGACCCCACAGATACGCAGTATTTT. Its translation: CASRGTSGDPTDTQYF.

A remark on this clonotype: A read error is possible here, since a much larger clone lies one base away. This rearrangement joins TRBV12-3 or TRBV12-4 to TRBJ1-1; D perhaps matches TRBD1 (6 bases). This CDR3 spans 16 amino acids. The CDR3 region is CGSTTGGGIWGTEAFF. The DNA for the CDR3 is TGTGGCAGCACCACCGGAGGGGGAATTTGGGGAACTGAAGCTTTCTTT.

This clonotype was seen ten or more times. This sequence joins TRBV4-3 and TRBJ2-7, with D possibly TRBD2 on 6 matching bases. The V end lost 3 bases, the J end lost 3 bases, and 9 bases lay between the germline ends. Germline V gene lookup returns CDR1 LGHNA and CDR2 YSLEER. The CDR3 is 13 residues long. This chain's CDR3 is CASSHGRNYEQYF. CDR3 nucleotides: TGCGCCAGCAGCCACGGGAGAAACTACGAGCAGTACTTC.

Only one count was recorded for this clonotype. A read error may explain this, as a much larger clone is one base away. V is TRBV5-3 and J is TRBJ2-5, with D perhaps matching TRBD2 (5 bases). TRBV5-3 carries the ORF label, with uncertain function. CDR3 length: 13 residues. CDR3 loop: CASSSADQEAQYF. The CDR3 DNA reads TGTGCCAGCAGCTCAGCGGACCAAGAGGCCCAGTACTTC.

This clonotype was found a few times. This rearrangement joins TRBV13 to TRBJ2-7; D assignment may be TRBD1 or TRBD2 (5 bases each). Between the trimmed V and J ends, which lost 5 bases and 5 bases, there was a span of 13 bases. The CDR3 sequence is 13 residues long. The germline V gene encodes CDR1 PRHDT and CDR2 FYEKMQ (reference sequence). CDR3 residues: CASSGGYGNEQYF. CDR3 sequence (DNA): TGTGCCAGCAGCGGGGGTTATGGTAACGAGCAGTACTTC.

This chain uses TRBV12-3 or TRBV12-4 with TRBJ2-4; D gene ambiguous. The V end lost 5 bases, the J end lost 8 bases, and 10 bases lay between the germline ends. The CDR3 loop spans 12 amino acids. CDR3: CASSLGLDIQYF. The DNA for the CDR3 is TGTGCCAGCAGTCTTGGGTTGGACATTCAGTACTTC.